This TCR beta chain was retrieved from a study of identical twins listed by TCRdb under 2016. Study-wide context: To test whether fetal clonotypes persist, this study deep-sequenced TCR alpha and beta repertoires from monozygotic twins, from unrelated adults of various ages, and from cord blood. Replicate twin experiments were performed at different times using different library preparation protocols to rule out contamination.

Notes on this clonotype: Its antigen remains undetermined. No much larger clonotype is one base removed from it; base qualities were not supplied.

Broader findings and caveats from the paper: Fewer insertions were carried by abundant cord blood beta clonotypes; a weaker similar trend was observed in young adult naive repertoires, while no such trend was observed in memory repertoires. Because the same donors could not be followed over many years, conclusions were based on cross-sectional statistical analysis. In monozygotic twins, out-of-frame TCR alpha sharing was systematically underestimated by recombination models, although the models agreed with sharing between unrelated individuals. Compared with coincidental sharing between unrelated individuals, out-of-frame TCR alpha sequences shared between twins showed an excess of sequences with low generation probability. Zero-insertion analyses could be partly confounded by invariant T cells such as MAIT and iNKT, although diverse VJ usage argued against such confounding for most clonotypes. The excess sharing between twins in beta out-of-frame sequences was weaker because fewer shared sequences reduced the signal-to-noise ratio.

The library was made by 5' RACE. Sequenced using an Illumina HiSeq 2000. Template switching introduced a universal primer binding site; the final cDNA contained a unique molecular identifier, enabling accurate counting of TCR cDNA molecules. First-strand cDNA for TCR alpha and beta chains was synthesized from specific primers in the conserved constant-segment region. To control for contamination, every cDNA library carried two barcodes: a SMART-Mk sample barcode plus Illumina barcodes. TruSeq adapter sequences and Illumina sample barcodes were added in two successive PCR steps. Sequencing of the TCR alpha and beta cDNA libraries was done on the Illumina HiSeq platform using custom primers. The authors' pipeline ran thus. Raw reads were processed with MiGEC to extract unique molecular identifiers, and MiXCR was used to determine CDR3 positions. Recombination models were inferred per individual with the repgenHMM and IGoR tools using an EM algorithm. The tcR package in R was used for shared clonotype analysis, with sharing normalized by the product of cloneset sizes. To study raw recombination without the effects of thymic and clonal selection, out-of-frame nonproductive sequences were analyzed. Clones were called with MiXCR by TCRdb after fastp trimmed the public reads at Q25, and only in-frame beta chains were retained. Duplicate CDR3 protein sequences are folded into a single record with the most common DNA and genes. The V and J calls shown here were made by TCRdb, not taken from the authors' results. The sample contains 500,000 to 550,000 distinct CDR3 sequences, roughly 21% of them found a single time. In total, the top ten clones hold roughly 0.9% of the sample.

Every donor was a healthy Caucasian. The twin cohort comprised three pairs of female monozygotic twins, all aged about 18 to 29 years. Positive isolation kits from Invitrogen were used to isolate the CD4+ and CD8+ T cell populations. A further study also used this sample, focusing on T cells expressing NK-cell markers. As the second publication notes: TCR beta-chain repertoires were profiled in sorted CD3+CD56+NKG2C+, CD3+CD56+NKG2C- and CD3+CD56-NKG2C+ T-cell subsets from fewer than 10 donors. Among the eight sequenced donors, only one was HCMV-seronegative, while the other seven were HCMV-seropositive. In several experiments an anti-gammadeltaTCR antibody was added to restrict sorting to alphabetaTCR-expressing T cells. For about 6 donors, the dominant CD3+CD56+NKG2C+ clonotypes were among the top 10 CD8+ clonotypes and accounted for 1.0-7.0% of CD8+ T cells. Those dominant clonotypes were again the most abundant among CD3+CD56-NKG2C+ cells in a handful of donors, at roughly 25-60.1%. It remained unclear whether the expanded NKG2C-expressing T cell clones were specific for HCMV antigens. Randomly selected healthy volunteers, three men and five women, were used as the eight sequenced donors. To determine HCMV serostatus, a commercial ELISA kit was used to detect HCMV-specific IgG in serum. Reads were demultiplexed and grouped by UMI with MIGEC, and clonotypes were assembled and quantified with MiTCR. To remove erroneous sequences, TCR cDNA sequences were retained only when supported by two or more reads. The tcR package was used for downstream repertoire analysis, and clonotypes were matched across fractions by CDR3 nucleotide sequence plus V segment. Antigen specificity was annotated against VDJdb with VDJmatch, allowing one amino acid substitution in CDR3.

The clonotype comes from a woman younger than 35 in good health. Sequencing input: CD4+ T cells sorted from blood.

The nucleotides are TGTGCCAGCGGCCTTCGACAGATCTACGAGCAGTACTTC. This encodes CASGLRQIYEQYF. The V gene is TRBV12-3 or TRBV12-4 and the J gene is TRBJ2-7; the D region possibly corresponds to TRBD1 (5 bases align). The CDR3 runs 13 residues from the cysteine to the phenylalanine. The DNA shown is the 39-base CDR3, in frame from base 1. Trimming removed 8 bases from V and 3 bases from J, leaving 14 bases between the germline ends.